This entry features one T cell receptor (beta chain) sequence. Its antigen has not been determined. No qualities accompany the bases; no much larger clone lies one base away. The sample belongs to a study of neoadjuvant nivolumab and ipilimumab in lung cancer (dated by TCRdb to between 2020 and 2021). As for the study more broadly: In the NEOSTAR trial, nivolumab was administered intravenously at 3 mg/kg on days 1, 15 and 29, and the combination arm also received ipilimumab 1 mg/kg on day 1 only. TCR repertoires were compared between pretherapy (baseline) peripheral blood and tumors resected at surgery after neoadjuvant immune checkpoint blockade. The major pathologic response (MPR) rate in the intention-to-treat population in each study arm was designated as the primary trial endpoint. Matched pretherapy and resected tumor pairs were analyzed for seven patients, of whom four received nivolumab and three received nivolumab plus ipilimumab. Of the roughly 45 patients with operable NSCLC treated in the trial, approximately 23 were randomized to nivolumab monotherapy and about 20 to nivolumab plus ipilimumab.

Study-wide findings and limitations: From pretherapy to surgery, tumor T-cell richness and clonality increased in three of three dual-therapy tumors but in only two of four nivolumab-treated tumors. A small number of samples underwent TCR sequencing. Resected tumors had greater TCR richness and clonality than tumor-adjacent uninvolved lung, and increases were observed in more dual-therapy-treated tumors. Richness in tumors resected after neoadjuvant therapy showed a positive correlation with pretherapy blood TCR richness (Spearman R = 0.82). There was no significant correlation between TCR clonality and pathologic tumor regression, and just a single major-pathologic-response sample was available for the clonality-regression analysis.

Sample time point, as interpreted from the label and publication: pretherapy, before neoadjuvant immune checkpoint inhibitors. Samples were obtained from the phase 2 randomized NEOSTAR trial, in which neoadjuvant nivolumab or nivolumab plus ipilimumab followed by surgery was tested in operable NSCLC. Library prep was done by the immunoSEQ multiplex PCR assay. In the paper's pipeline: Repertoires were summarized in terms of richness and clonality, and significantly expanded and contracted clones between pre- and post-therapy samples were identified. TCRdb stores this immuneACCESS table with in-frame sequences only. Part of the clones is absent; in the studies checked, under half of the shortfall reflects unresolved V genes, and no reason is known for the rest. V and J calls and clone size come straight from that table; D and trimming were deduced from the DNA. This sample is represented by some 50,000 clones; roughly 89% of them were singletons. The biggest ten clones account for roughly 3.7% of the sample.

For CDR1 and CDR2, the germline V gene lists SGHDT and YYEEEE. Compared with germline, V lacks 4 bases and J lacks 7 bases; bases without a gene match: 6. From the cysteine up to the phenylalanine, the CDR3 has a length of 14 residues. Solely the CDR3 DNA is kept, with 42 bases framed from the first base. This sample comprised blood, obtained before neoadjuvant nivolumab, alone or with ipilimumab. The rearrangement joined TRBV5-6 to TRBJ1-4; 8 central bases correspond to TRBD1. This clonotype was sampled from an adult with non-small cell lung cancer. Some clones in this sample may be carry-over from other donors' samples. The CDR3 region: CASSQQGVFEKLFF. The nucleotides read TGTGCCAGCAGCCAACAGGGGGTATTTGAAAAACTGTTTTTT.